What follows is one T cell receptor (beta chain) and its context. The data were obtained in a study of control samples from healthy donors and cancer patients. Generated by immunoSEQ multiplex PCR, the TCRdb table keeps only in-frame clones and is missing some. The table includes some 96,000 clones, roughly 87% detected once. V dropped 0 bases and J dropped 6 bases, with 7 bases sitting between them. The CDR3 length is 13 residues. Germline assignment: CDR1 SGDLS and CDR2 YYNGEE. This sequence joins TRBV9 and TRBJ1-5; no definite D call. Input material: blood. The origin of this receptor is a woman aged 45-65 years in good health. The chain's CDR3 is CASSVVSGQPQHF. The CDR3 region has the DNA TGTGCCAGCAGCGTAGTCAGCGGTCAGCCCCAGCATTTT.